This TCR beta chain came from a study of blood T cell repertoires in COVID-19. Turning to the study itself: Sample material is recorded as cDNA or gDNA derived from T cells, B-cell-depleted T cells, or PBMCs.

In the study's own analysis: How many nucleated cells were present was estimated from reference gene primer amplification. Sequenced by immunoSEQ multiplex PCR; TCRdb stores in-frame clones only, minus some. V and J calls and clone size follow that table, whereas D and trimming were derived from the DNA. In the table there are fewer than 110,000 clones, 80% of which are singletons. The CDR3 sequence is 14 residues long. Germline V gene lookup returns CDR1 ENHRY and CDR2 SYGVKD. The V end was cut by 3 bases, the J end by 6 bases, with 11 bases between. The V call is TRBV10-3, the J call TRBJ1-4; a weak D match, TRBD1 (6 bases). The sequencing input was peripheral blood. The sequence was collected from a man aged 70 or older with acute or convalescent COVID-19. The CDR3 sequence is CAISDRRGDEKLFF. The CDR3 bases are TGTGCCATCAGTGACCGCAGGGGAGATGAAAAACTGTTTTTT.